The 19 T cell receptor beta chains listed next were all sequenced from one sample in a study of glioma-infiltrating T cells. Amplification of TCR alpha and beta CDR3 regions from RNA used iRepertoire nested multiplex PCR. MiXCR was run by TCRdb on the multiplex PCR reads, yielding one entry per CDR3 protein. The profile shows some 190,000 distinct CDR3 sequences, more than 25% of them singletons. Sequencing input: glioma tissue, nonneoplastic brain tissue, or PBMCs (not recorded which). The receptor set was obtained from a human donor with low-grade glioma or glioblastoma, undergoing nonglioma brain surgery, or in good health (not recorded which).

The table lists this clonotype with many counts. This chain links TRBV10-3 with TRBJ1-2, with D possibly TRBD1 on 6 matching bases. This CDR3 has 12 residues. Between the trimmed V and J ends, which lost 5 bases and 10 bases, there was a span of 14 bases. CDR1 ENHRY and CDR2 SYGVKD come from the germline V gene. The CDR3 sequence is CAISSDRSPYTF. The CDR3 DNA reads TGTGCCATCAGTTCGGACAGAAGTCCCTACACCTTC.

This clonotype was detected only once. A read error may be the cause here, since a much bigger clone is one base away. The gene calls are TRBV27 and TRBJ1-1, with D possibly being TRBD1 (6 bases). Germline V lookup: CDR1 MNHEY, CDR2 SMNVEV (reference sequence). V was trimmed by 6 bases and J by 7 bases, leaving 18 bases between them. The CDR3 is made up of 14 amino acids. The CDR3 loop reads CASSLEFETGEAFF. The CDR3 DNA reads as TGTGCCAGCAGCTTAGAGTTTGAGACAGGTGAAGCTTTCTTT.

This clonotype was observed many times. The CDR3 spells CSASITDTQYF. For the CDR3, the DNA is TGCAGTGCTTCGATCACAGATACGCAGTATTTT. The J gene is TRBJ2-3, the V gene TRBV20-1; D not certain. The CDR3 is made up of 11 amino acids. CDR1 DFQATT and CDR2 SNEGSKA come from the germline V gene (reference sequence). V shed 5 bases and J shed 2 bases, with 5 bases lying between them.

This clonotype has at least ten counts. The V and J genes are TRBV5-8 and TRBJ1-5; 10 nucleotides agree with TRBD1. Germline trimming cut 2 bases from V and 4 bases from J; bases unmatched to any gene: 12. Per germline, CDR1 SGHTS and CDR2 YDEGEE. The CDR3 sequence is 18 residues long. The CDR3 nucleotides are TGTGCCAGCAGCTTCGGGACAGGGGCCGCCATAACTAATCAGCCCCAGCATTTT. It is translated as CASSFGTGAAITNQPQHF.

The chain employs TRBV4-1 and TRBJ2-7; D not resolved. This CDR3 comprises 11 residues. Germline lookup yields CDR1 MGHRA and CDR2 YSYEKL. With 3 bases removed from V and 5 bases from J, the gap between germline ends came to 5 bases. The CDR3 spells CASSQMDEQYF. The CDR3 nucleotides read TGCGCCAGCAGCCAGATGGACGAGCAGTACTTC.

This clonotype was seen ten or more times. DNA for the CDR3: TGCAGTGCTAGAGATGAGGAGAAAGATACGCAGTATTTT. It specifies CSARDEEKDTQYF. The rearrangement uses TRBV20-1 and TRBJ2-3; D remains ambiguous. The CDR3 spans 13 residues. V lost 0 bases and J 5 bases, leaving 9 bases between the germline ends. Germline-derived CDR1 and CDR2 are DFQATT and SNEGSKA (reference sequence).

Of note for this clonotype: Since a much larger clone is just one base distant, this may be a read error. The rearrangement joins TRBV12-3 or TRBV12-4 to TRBJ1-2; maybe TRBD1 (5 bases). CDR3 length equals 13 residues. CDR3 sequence (DNA): TGTGCCAGCAGTTTAGGGGACGGCTATGGCTCCACCTTC. Its translation is CASSLGDGYGSTF.

This clonotype was seen ten or more times. V is TRBV18 and J is TRBJ1-1; perhaps TRBD1 as D (5 bases). Germline CDR1 and CDR2: KGHSH and LQKENI. The CDR3 is 14 amino acids. Between the trimmed V and J ends, which lost 5 bases and 0 bases, there was a span of 10 bases. DNA for the CDR3: TGTGCCAGCTCATCACAGGAATTGAACACTGAAGCTTTCTTT. Its protein product is CASSSQELNTEAFF.

This clonotype was recorded at least ten times. J is TRBJ2-5 and V is TRBV20-1, with TRBD2 identical over 15 bases. V lost 0 bases, J lost 4 bases, and 12 bases stayed unmatched. CDR1 DFQATT and CDR2 SNEGSKA come from the germline V gene (reference sequence). The CDR3 is 19 amino acids. CDR3 sequence: CSARDLGLAGGGRAETQYF. The CDR3 DNA sequence: TGCAGTGCTAGAGACCTTGGACTAGCGGGAGGGGGGCGCGCAGAGACCCAGTACTTC.

The chain employs TRBV5-1 and TRBJ2-5; the D is unclear. The germline CDR1 and CDR2 sequences are SGHRS and YFSETQ. V was clipped by 4 bases and J by 3 bases, with 4 bases between them. This CDR3 region has 11 residues. The CDR3 is CASSGKETQYF. The CDR3, as DNA: TGCGCCAGCAGCGGAAAAGAGACCCAGTACTTC.

This clonotype was observed at least ten times. The gene calls are TRBV27 and TRBJ1-5; D unclear. From germline, CDR1 is MNHEY and CDR2 SMNVEV (reference sequence). V gave up 1 base and J gave up 0 bases, with 10 bases separating them. This CDR3 comprises 16 residues. DNA for the CDR3: TGTGCCAGCAGTTTATATTCGGACGATAGCAATCAGCCCCAGCATTTT. Translation gives CASSLYSDDSNQPQHF.

This rearrangement joins TRBV6-1 to TRBJ2-7, with TRBD1 matching 8 bases. V was clipped by 5 bases and J by 0 bases; unmatched bases: 15. Germline V gene data show CDR1 as MNHNS and CDR2 as SASEGT. The CDR3 consists of 18 residues. The CDR3 nucleotides read TGTGCCAGCAGTTTACCCCTCGGGACAGGCCTCAGCTCCTACGAGCAGTACTTC. It codes for CASSLPLGTGLSSYEQYF.

On this clonotype itself: A much larger clone sits a single nucleotide away, making a read error possible. The chain combines TRBV20-1 with TRBJ2-7; 11 bases match TRBD2. The CDR3 consists of 15 residues. The J segment lost 3 bases and the V segment lost 3 bases, leaving 7 bases of the junction unmatched. Germline CDR1 DFQATT, CDR2 SNEGSKA (reference sequence). CDR3 DNA sequence: TGCAGTGCTAGCGATAGCGGGAGGGCCCTCTACGAGCAGTACTTC. Its protein is CSASDSGRALYEQYF.

This clonotype was counted once. The conserved phenylalanine or tryptophan normally closing the CDR3 is absent here, so this likely arose from a read error. The V and J genes are TRBV7-2 and TRBJ1-5, with unresolved D. Germline V gene data show CDR1 as SGHTA and CDR2 as FQGNSA. V was clipped by 4 bases and J by 7 bases, with 8 bases between them. The CDR3 is 12 amino acids. The CDR3 protein is CASSSRGQPQHL. In nucleotides, the CDR3 is TGTGCCAGCAGCTCCCGGGGACAGCCCCAGCATCTT.

On this clonotype: At one boundary the junction diverges from the germline segment, which might be a read error. The gene calls are TRBV18 and TRBJ2-3; 9 bases fit TRBD1. The CDR3 runs to 16 residues. Germline loops: CDR1 KGHSH, CDR2 LQKENI. The CDR3 loop is CASSPPGQGRTDTKYF. CDR3 nucleotides: TGTGCCAGCTCACCCCCGGGACAGGGAAGGACAGATACGAAGTATTTT.

This clonotype appeared many times. This chain connects TRBV28 to TRBJ1-4, with a tentative D call TRBD1 (5 bases). Germline V lookup: CDR1 MDHEN, CDR2 SYDVKM. The length of the CDR3 is 16 residues. V shed 10 bases and J shed 0 bases, with 18 bases lying between them. CDR3 nucleotide sequence: TGTGCCACCGTCGGAGGAGGGGCCTCAACTAATGAAAAACTGTTTTTT. It is translated as CATVGGGASTNEKLFF.

Comment on this clonotype: A clone one base away is much larger, so this may be a read error. This sequence joins TRBV3-1 and TRBJ2-7; D gene uncertain. The CDR3 consists of 14 residues. Germline V gene lookup returns CDR1 LGHDT and CDR2 YNNKEL (reference sequence). V gave up 5 bases and J gave up 2 bases, with 13 bases separating them. CDR3 sequence reads: CASSARVPTYEQYF. CDR3 in DNA: TGTGCCAGCAGCGCACGGGTCCCTACCTACGAGCAGTACTTC.

This clonotype has at least ten counts. The chain links TRBV7-9 to TRBJ1-1; D gene unclear. Germline V gene data show CDR1 as SEHNR and CDR2 as FQNEAQ (reference sequence). The CDR3 spans 13 residues. The V end lost 5 bases, the J end lost 7 bases, and 14 bases lay between the germline ends. CDR3 sequence reads: CASSQLMANEAFF. CDR3 DNA: TGTGCCAGCAGCCAACTGATGGCGAATGAAGCTTTCTTT.

This clonotype has just one count. The CDR3 does not end in the conserved phenylalanine or tryptophan, so this is likely a read error. The chain carries TRBV20-1 and TRBJ2-3; D uncertain. Germline V gene lookup returns CDR1 DFQATT and CDR2 SNEGSKA (reference sequence). The CDR3 extends over 15 amino acids. The CDR3 is CGASALDYSTDTQYS. The DNA for the CDR3 is TGCGGTGCTAGTGCACTGGATTATAGCACAGATACGCAGTATTCT.